The clone carrying this T cell receptor beta chain was seen only once. Its antigen remains unidentified. Assay used: immunoSEQ multiplex PCR; TCRdb lists only in-frame clones, some missing. Counted here are approximately 87,000 clones, about 92% occurring once; the ten biggest clones make up 3.4%. This specimen belongs to a study of OX40 agonist ivuxolimab in advanced cancers. Study summary: Dose-escalation subjects each had hepatocellular carcinoma, melanoma, renal cell or head and neck cancer.

Broader study findings: There was clonal expansion of CD4+ and CD8+ blood T cells by week 6 at 0.1 to 3.0 mg/kg. Antigen targets of the expanded peripheral T cells went undetermined.

This sample comprised CD4+ or CD8+ T cells sorted from blood, obtained in a trial of the OX40 agonist ivuxolimab. The sequence derives from an adult with an advanced solid tumor such as melanoma, head and neck, liver or kidney cancer.

The CDR3 region is CASSISGSYEQYF. CDR3 sequence (DNA): TGTGCCAGTAGTATAAGTGGATCCTACGAGCAGTACTTC. The chain couples TRBV19 to TRBJ2-7; D gene unclear. The CDR3 runs 13 residues. The ends were cut back, 2 bases at V and 1 base at J, with 6 bases in the middle. CDR1 LNHDA and CDR2 SQIVND come from the germline V gene (reference sequence). Combining the CDR3 with reference TRBV19 and TRBJ2-7 gives the whole variable domain DGGITQSPKYLFRKEGQNVTLSCEQNLNHDAMYWYRQDPGQGLRLIYYSQIVNDFQKGDIAEGYSVSREKKESFPLTVTSAQKNPTAFYLCASSISGSYEQYFGPGTRLTVT.